A selection of T cell receptor beta chains follows, all from one sample in a study of cytomegalovirus exposure and HLA in healthy donors. The protocol was immunoSEQ multiplex PCR, while the TCRdb copy is restricted to in-frame clones and leaves out a portion. The sample has more than 300,000 clones, 70% to 90% seen once. Sequencing was done on a sample of PBMCs. All receptors derive from a woman under 30 in good health and CMV-seronegative. The CDR3 runs from the conserved cysteine through the conserved F or W. The D gene is left open where the match is weak. Size is omitted from some rows. Given values are once, few, many or a class for expanded clones.

d_call j_call v_call cdr3_length clone_size cdr3_aa cdr3_nt
- TRBJ2-1 TRBV9 12 many CASSVDGNEQFF TGTGCCAGCAGCGTAGACGGGAATGAGCAGTTCTTC
TRBD2 TRBJ2-7 TRBV19 14 once CASSASGTTYEQYF TGTGCCAGTAGTGCGAGCGGGACTACCTACGAGCAGTACTTC
TRBD1 TRBJ1-1 TRBV6-5 15 - CASTYTGGVNTEAFF TGTGCCAGCACCTATACAGGGGGAGTGAACACTGAAGCTTTCTTT
TRBD2 TRBJ2-7 TRBV27 15 - CASSFGTSGSYEQYF TGTGCCAGCAGTTTTGGGACTAGCGGCTCCTACGAGCAGTACTTC
TRBD1 TRBJ1-1 TRBV23-1 16 - CASSQPHGQENTEAFF TGCGCCAGCAGTCAACCACACGGACAGGAGAACACTGAAGCTTTCTTT
- TRBJ1-5 TRBV28 13 once CASSLSPNQPQHF TGTGCCAGCAGTTTAAGCCCCAATCAGCCCCAGCATTTT
TRBD2 TRBJ2-7 TRBV7-9 18 - CASSSTPKYREGSYEQYF TGTGCCAGCAGCTCAACCCCTAAGTATAGGGAGGGGTCCTACGAGCAGTACTTC
TRBD2 TRBJ2-5 TRBV27 18 - CASYRTSGREGVVETQYF TGTGCCAGCTACAGGACTAGCGGGAGAGAGGGGGTTGTTGAGACCCAGTACTTC
- TRBJ1-2 TRBV28 13 - CASSLTENYGYTF TGTGCCAGCAGTTTGACAGAGAACTATGGCTACACCTTC
TRBD2 TRBJ2-1 TRBV4-1 16 - CASSQEGAGGMNEQFF TGCGCCAGCAGCCAAGAAGGAGCGGGAGGGATGAATGAGCAGTTCTTC
- TRBJ1-1 TRBV4-1 13 - CASSHQGLAEAFF TGCGCCAGCAGCCATCAGGGGTTGGCTGAAGCTTTCTTT
- TRBJ2-3 TRBV4-1 19 - CASSQDRSGSSYSSDTQYF TGCGCCAGCAGCCAAGATAGGAGTGGATCCAGCTATTCGTCGGATACGCAGTATTTT
TRBD1 TRBJ1-1 TRBV27 16 - CASSTGAAPSNTEAFF TGTGCCAGCAGTACAGGGGCCGCCCCTTCGAACACTGAAGCTTTCTTT
- TRBJ2-7 TRBV9 14 - CASSADDYSYEQYF TGTGCCAGCAGCGCTGACGACTATTCCTACGAGCAGTACTTC
- TRBJ1-4 TRBV7-9 12 few CASSLVGLILFF TGTGCCAGCAGCTTAGTCGGACTGATACTGTTTTTT
TRBD1 TRBJ1-2 TRBV7-2 15 once CASAIGTGGAYGYTF TGTGCCAGCGCGATCGGGACAGGGGGTGCCTATGGCTACACCTTC
- TRBJ1-2 TRBV4-2 14 - CASSQGGGNYGYTF TGTGCCAGCAGCCAGGGAGGCGGGAACTATGGCTACACCTTC
- TRBJ1-2 TRBV7-9 13 - CASSAEQGYGYTF TGTGCCAGCAGCGCGGAGCAGGGCTATGGCTACACCTTC